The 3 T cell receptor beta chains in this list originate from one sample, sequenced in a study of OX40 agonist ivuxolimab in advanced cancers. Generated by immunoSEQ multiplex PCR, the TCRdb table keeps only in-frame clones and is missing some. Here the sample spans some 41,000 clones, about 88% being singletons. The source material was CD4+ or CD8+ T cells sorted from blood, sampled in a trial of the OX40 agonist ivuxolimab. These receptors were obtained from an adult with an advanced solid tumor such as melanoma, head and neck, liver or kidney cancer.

CDR3 sequence: CASSVGGGSNYGYTF. The CDR3 DNA sequence: TGTGCCAGCAGCGTAGGGGGCGGGTCTAACTATGGCTACACCTTC. The rearrangement joins TRBV9 to TRBJ1-2, with TRBD1 as a possible D gene (5 bases). The CDR3 covers 15 residues. Deletions cut 0 bases from V and 0 bases from J, with 9 bases between. The germline V gene encodes CDR1 SGDLS and CDR2 YYNGEE.

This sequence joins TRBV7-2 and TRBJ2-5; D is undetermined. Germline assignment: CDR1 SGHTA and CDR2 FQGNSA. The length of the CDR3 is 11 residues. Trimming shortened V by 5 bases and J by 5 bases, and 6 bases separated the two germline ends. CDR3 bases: TGTGCCAGCAGCCCCGCTGAGACCCAGTACTTC. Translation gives CASSPAETQYF.

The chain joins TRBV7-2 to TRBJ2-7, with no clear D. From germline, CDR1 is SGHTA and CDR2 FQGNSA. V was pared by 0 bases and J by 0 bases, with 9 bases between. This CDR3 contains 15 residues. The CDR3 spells CASSLAASNSYEQYF. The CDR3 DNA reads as TGTGCCAGCAGCTTAGCGGCTAGTAACTCCTACGAGCAGTACTTC.